These 29 T cell receptor beta chains came from one sample sequenced in a study of metastatic and nonmetastatic thyroid tumors. TCRdb used MiXCR to call clones anew from the PCR reads. The repertoire holds more than 4,500 clones, with 37% as singletons. Among the patients, none had received any treatment before thyroid surgery. The sequenced sample was tumor tissue. These receptors came from a male donor with papillary thyroid cancer or a benign thyroid nodule (not recorded which). Some clones in this sample may be carry-over from other donors' samples.

This rearrangement joins TRBV3-1 to TRBJ2-5, with 7 bases aligning to TRBD2. CDR3 length: 13 residues. Germline V lookup: CDR1 LGHDT, CDR2 YNNKEL (reference sequence). Trimming cost V 8 bases and J 2 bases; bases outside gene matches: 5. CDR3 sequence: CASRGGGQETQYF. The DNA of the CDR3 is TGTGCCAGCCGCGGCGGGGGACAAGAGACCCAGTACTTC.

The rearrangement joins TRBV10-1 to TRBJ2-7, with 8 positions matching TRBD1. Germline V gives CDR1 WNHNN, CDR2 SYGVQD (reference sequence). The CDR3 is made up of 14 amino acids. The ends lost 4 bases at V and 4 bases at J; junction bases unmatched: 6. As DNA, the CDR3 is TGCGCCAGCAGTGTCCCGGGACAGGAGTACGAGCAGTACTTC. Translating it yields CASSVPGQEYEQYF.

The CDR3 sequence: CASSLGPSGYEQYF. DNA for the CDR3: TGTGCCAGCAGCCTCGGTCCTAGCGGTTACGAGCAGTACTTC. This rearrangement joins TRBV11-3 to TRBJ2-7; 7 nucleotides align to TRBD2. Trimming took 5 bases from V and 4 from J; bases not matched to a gene: 8. This CDR3 spans 14 amino acids. CDR1 is SGHNT, CDR2 YENEEA, per germline.

This clone was detected a few times. This sequence joins TRBV28 and TRBJ2-7, with D possibly TRBD2 on 5 matching bases. V lost 5 bases and J 2 bases, leaving 16 bases between the germline ends. This CDR3 is 15 amino acids long. CDR1 is MDHEN, CDR2 SYDVKM, per germline. The CDR3 coding sequence is TGTGCCAGCAGTATACCTAGCCTAGGAACCTACGAGCAGTACTTC. Translating it yields CASSIPSLGTYEQYF.

The table lists this clone with a few counts. The rearrangement uses TRBV6-1 and TRBJ1-6; 8 nucleotides agree with TRBD1. This CDR3 spans 15 amino acids. V shed 4 bases, J shed 14 bases, and the junction held 13 bases outside the gene matches. Germline CDR1 reads MNHNS; CDR2 reads SASEGT. The CDR3 here is CASSAPDRAPYTLHF. CDR3 DNA sequence: TGTGCCAGCAGTGCTCCGGACAGGGCCCCTTATACCCTCCACTTT.

This clone was picked up a small number of times. This rearrangement joins TRBV6-6 to TRBJ1-6; D uncertain. Germline V gives CDR1 MNHNY, CDR2 SVGAGI (reference sequence). The length of the CDR3 is 14 residues. V lost 2 bases and J lost 8, with 10 bases in between. CDR3 sequence reads: CASSYEGKDSPLHF. CDR3 in DNA: TGTGCCAGCAGTTACGAGGGAAAGGATTCACCCCTCCACTTT.

In this sample, this clone turned up a few times. The chain has TRBV19 and TRBJ2-7; possible D gene TRBD2, 6 bases. CDR3 size: 15 residues. Germline CDR1 is LNHDA and CDR2 is SQIVND (reference sequence). V shed 5 bases and J shed 3 bases, with 17 bases lying between them. CDR3 residues: CASSRRGDGDYEQYF. The CDR3 bases are TGTGCCAGTAGTCGGCGGGGTGACGGGGACTACGAGCAGTACTTC.

This clone occurred many times. A much larger clone lies a single base off, so this may be a read error. V usage is TRBV12-3 or TRBV12-4 and J usage is TRBJ1-1; D unresolved. Trimming shortened V by 1 base and J by 10 bases, and 13 bases separated the two germline ends. This CDR3 comprises 13 residues. CDR3 coding DNA: TGTGCCAGCAGTTTAGGTGGCTGGGGTGGAGCTTTCTTT. This sequence encodes CASSLGGWGGAFF.

This clone was seen only a few times. One end of the junction does not line up with germline, which may come from a read error. V is TRBV29-1 and J is TRBJ2-1; D is undetermined. Germline-derived CDR1 and CDR2 are SQVTM and ANQGSEA. The CDR3 totals 10 residues. Here the CDR3 DNA reads TGCAGAGTTGGGCAAAATGAGCAGTCCTTC. Protein sequence: CRVGQNEQSF.

The rearrangement links TRBV5-1 to TRBJ1-1, with D hard to call. In germline, CDR1 is SGHRS, CDR2 YFSETQ. The CDR3 is 14 residues long. V lost 0 bases and J lost 6, with 12 bases in between. The CDR3 DNA reads TGCGCCAGCAGCTTGGCCCCTTCTAATCCTGAAGCTTTCTTT. Amino acid sequence: CASSLAPSNPEAFF.

Only a few counts were recorded for this clone. The chain combines TRBV20-1 with TRBJ2-1; D is unresolved. This CDR3 region has 12 residues. The germline V and J ends were trimmed by 1 base and 6 bases, with 7 bases remaining between them. Germline loops: CDR1 DFQATT, CDR2 SNEGSKA (reference sequence). The CDR3 nucleotides read TGCAGTGCTAGAGTACTGGTCAATGAGCAGTTCTTC. It yields the protein CSARVLVNEQFF.

J is TRBJ2-2 and V is TRBV5-1, with 8 bases lining up with TRBD1. From germline, CDR1 is SGHRS and CDR2 YFSETQ. The CDR3 extends over 14 amino acids. The V segment lost 4 bases and the J segment 7 bases; nucleotides outside the gene matches: 6. DNA of the CDR3: TGCGCCAGCAGCGCCACAGGGGGTAGCGGGGAGCTGTTTTTT. Translation: CASSATGGSGELFF.

For the CDR3, the DNA is TGTGCCAGCTCACCAGACGTCGGGGAGCATGCTAACTATGGCTACACCTTC. Protein product: CASSPDVGEHANYGYTF. The V and J genes are TRBV18 and TRBJ1-2; the D is unclear. The CDR3 covers 17 residues. The V end lost 2 bases, the J end lost 0 bases, and 16 bases lay between the germline ends. Germline lookup yields CDR1 KGHSH and CDR2 LQKENI.

The chain uses TRBV6-1 and TRBJ1-5; D might be TRBD1 (5 bases). Germline CDR1 and CDR2: MNHNS and SASEGT. This CDR3 contains 14 residues. V was clipped by 7 bases and J by 6 bases, with 16 bases between them. Here the CDR3 DNA reads TGTGCCAGCAACCCAGGGACGAGTGGTCAGCCCCAGCATTTT. This translates into CASNPGTSGQPQHF.

This clone was recorded only once. The chain links TRBV20-1 to TRBJ2-7; 9 bases align to TRBD2. The V gene's germline CDR1 is DFQATT and CDR2 SNEGSKA (reference sequence). The J segment lost 3 bases and the V segment lost 0 bases, leaving 9 bases of the junction unmatched. The CDR3 sequence is 16 residues long. The CDR3 region is CSARDGGRAGSYEQYF. CDR3 DNA: TGCAGTGCTAGAGACGGCGGGAGGGCCGGAAGCTACGAGCAGTACTTC.

This clone appeared a few times. The CDR3 loop reads CASRGQNQETQYF. In DNA, the CDR3 is TGTGCCAGCCGGGGACAGAACCAAGAGACCCAGTACTTC. V is TRBV27 and J is TRBJ2-5; 7 bases fit TRBD1. With V trimmed by 8 bases and J by 0 bases, 3 bases remained unmatched. This CDR3 has 13 residues. The V gene's germline CDR1 is MNHEY and CDR2 SMNVEV (reference sequence).

This clone was detected a few times. The rearrangement joins TRBV19 to TRBJ1-6, with 7 bases matching TRBD1. The J segment lost 9 bases and the V segment lost 6 bases, leaving 11 bases of the junction unmatched. This CDR3 comprises 15 residues. CDR1 is LNHDA and CDR2 is SQIVND in the germline V gene (reference sequence). The CDR3 DNA is TGTGCCAGTAGCCCAACAGGGGCAAACCTTTCACCCCTCCACTTT. It is translated as CASSPTGANLSPLHF.

This clone came up a few times. In DNA, the CDR3 is TGTGCCAGCACGCCCACACCAGCGGGAGGTTACGAGCAGTACTTC. Its translation: CASTPTPAGGYEQYF. This chain uses TRBV28 with TRBJ2-7; 9 bases align to TRBD2. The CDR3 is 15 residues long. Germline V gene sequence: CDR1 MDHEN, CDR2 SYDVKM. With V trimmed by 7 bases and J by 4 bases, 11 bases remained unmatched.

The V and J genes are TRBV30 and TRBJ2-3; D gene uncertain. Germline CDR1 GTSNPN, CDR2 SVGIG (reference sequence). V gave up 4 bases and J gave up 3 bases, with 11 bases separating them. The CDR3 extends over 13 amino acids. The CDR3 nucleotides read TGTGCCTGGATCTTGCCTGGGACAGATACGCAGTATTTT. This gives the protein CAWILPGTDTQYF.

The chain combines TRBV6-5 with TRBJ2-3; D unresolved. Per the germline V gene, CDR1 is MNHEY and CDR2 is SVGAGI. The CDR3 is 13 residues long. V was shortened by 0 bases and J by 6 bases, with 7 bases between the two germline ends. CDR3 protein: CASSYSGSDTQYF. CDR3 nucleotide sequence: TGTGCCAGCAGTTACTCAGGGTCTGATACGCAGTATTTT.

To note about this clone: The junction shows a germline mismatch at one end, possibly a read error. The V gene is TRBV6-2 or TRBV6-3, the J gene TRBJ2-7; 7 nucleotides line up with TRBD2. Germline V CDR1 and CDR2: MNHEY, SVGEGT. The CDR3 is 13 residues long. The CDR3 loop is CASTREATYEQHF. The CDR3 nucleotides are TGTGCCAGCACACGGGAGGCCACCTACGAGCAGCACTTC.

In its sample, this clone is medium-sized. The genes are TRBV15 and TRBJ2-7; TRBD1 might be the D (7 bases). Between the trimmed V and J ends, which lost 3 bases and 5 bases, there was a span of 17 bases. CDR1 and CDR2 (germline): LNHNV, YYDKDF (reference sequence). The CDR3 spans 15 residues. In DNA, the CDR3 is TGTGCCACCAGCAGTGGCCAGGGGGGACGGAACGAGCAGTACTTC. This gives the protein CATSSGQGGRNEQYF.

By share, this clone counts as medium-sized. This rearrangement joins TRBV30 to TRBJ2-5, with TRBD2 matching 16 bases. The CDR3 is made up of 19 amino acids. Per the germline V gene, CDR1 is GTSNPN and CDR2 is SVGIG (reference sequence). The trim removed 4 bases at V and 4 bases at J, leaving 15 bases unmatched. Written as DNA, the CDR3 is TGTGCCTGGAAACAACCGGGACTAGCGGGGGGGCCGGTGGTAGAGACCCAGTACTTC. Residues: CAWKQPGLAGGPVVETQYF. Filled out from reference TRBV30 and TRBJ2-5, the complete variable domain reads SQTIHQWPATLVQPVGSPLSLECTVEGTSNPNLYWYRQAAGRGLQLLFYSVGIGQISSEVPQNLSASRPQDRQFILSSKKLLLSDSGFYLCAWKQPGLAGGPVVETQYFGPGTRLLVL.

The CDR3 region is CASSEEIQGAYEQYF. The CDR3 coding sequence is TGTGCCAGCAGTGAAGAAATACAGGGGGCATACGAGCAGTACTTC. This chain links TRBV6-1 with TRBJ2-7; 9 bases are shared with TRBD1. Germline CDR1 and CDR2: MNHNS and SASEGT. The J segment lost 4 bases and the V segment lost 1 base, leaving 5 bases of the junction unmatched. The CDR3 length is 15 residues.

The table lists this clone with a count of one. This sequence joins TRBV30 and TRBJ2-5; no firm D call. The CDR3 is 13 residues long. Trimming took 3 bases from V and 4 from J, leaving 12 bases between them. CDR1 and CDR2 from the germline V gene are GTSNPN and SVGIG (reference sequence). CDR3 nucleotides: TGTGCCTGGAGACGACGGACGGCAGAGACCCAGTACTTC. As protein: CAWRRRTAETQYF.

J is TRBJ2-7 and V is TRBV11-3, with TRBD2 identical over 13 bases. V shed 2 bases, J shed 5 bases, and the junction held 6 bases outside the gene matches. This CDR3 is 16 amino acids long. In germline, CDR1 is SGHNT, CDR2 YENEEA. The DNA of the CDR3 is TGTGCCAGCAGCTTAACTAGCGGGAGGGCCATGCACGAGCAGTACTTC. Encoded protein: CASSLTSGRAMHEQYF.

The chain employs TRBV28 and TRBJ2-7, with a weak D call TRBD1 (6 bases). The CDR3 runs 12 residues. Trimming stripped 2 bases from V and 5 bases from J, with 7 bases between. CDR1 is MDHEN and CDR2 is SYDVKM in the germline V gene. The CDR3 coding sequence is TGTGCCAGCAGTTTAGGGGGCGACGAGCAGTACTTC. Translation: CASSLGGDEQYF.

This chain connects TRBV5-4 to TRBJ1-2; 7 bases match TRBD1. V lost 3 bases to trimming and J lost 1 base; unmatched junction nucleotides: 6. Germline V gene data show CDR1 as SGHNT and CDR2 as YYREEE (reference sequence). The CDR3 sequence is 15 residues long. CDR3 in DNA: TGTGCCAGCAGCTCACCGGGACAGAGTAACTATGGCTACACCTTC. It codes for CASSSPGQSNYGYTF.

This clone was counted between two and nine times. The V gene is TRBV6-1, the J gene TRBJ1-1; perhaps TRBD1 as D (6 bases). Between the trimmed V and J ends, which lost 10 bases and 5 bases, there was a span of 20 bases. The CDR3 has 14 amino acids. Germline V gene data show CDR1 as MNHNS and CDR2 as SASEGT. CDR3 DNA sequence: TGTGCCACCCAGGCCATGCTACAGGGAACTGAAGCTTTCTTT. This codes for CATQAMLQGTEAFF.